This TCR beta chain was captured in a study of blood T cell repertoires in COVID-19. Across the whole study: Sources were T cells, B-cell-depleted T cells, or PBMCs; the material itself was cDNA or gDNA.

V was shortened by 3 bases and J by 4 bases, with 16 bases between the two germline ends. The V gene's germline CDR1 is LNHDA and CDR2 SQIVND (reference sequence). The length of the CDR3 is 16 residues. Method: immunoSEQ multiplex PCR; TCRdb's copy keeps in-frame clones and lacks some. The data hold under 55,000 clones, with around 90% observed a single time. This clone was seen more than once but under ten times. The sequence derives from a human donor in a cohort sampled during active COVID-19. The chain combines TRBV19 with TRBJ1-5; D may be TRBD1 (5 bases). The material sequenced was peripheral blood. The CDR3 DNA reads as TGTGCCAGTAGTATTAGGGGCCAGATGGGGAATCAGCCCCAGCATTTT. Translated: CASSIRGQMGNQPQHF.